The clone carrying this T cell receptor beta chain occurred once. Its antigen remains unknown. Time point indicated: 2014-2015 season, pre-vaccination. Donors with HIV/AIDS, active malignancy, immunomodulators or active illness were excluded. Between about 40 and 110 mL of blood was drawn per time point. These data come from a study of follicular helper T cells after annual influenza vaccination. Study findings and constraints: Recurrent ICOS+CD38+ cTfh clonotypes included tetramer and AIM influenza-specific ones. Change in circulating plasmablasts correlated with ICOS+CD38+ cTfh clonality change.

Germline CDR1 reads MNHNS; CDR2 reads SASEGT. J was trimmed by 7 bases and V by 6 bases; bases with no gene match: 9. The CDR3 runs 15 residues. TCRdb keeps only in-frame clones here, not all; method: immunoSEQ multiplex PCR. The sample lists about 27,000 clones; approximately 80% were seen once. The receptor was derived from an adult who received the influenza vaccine. This sample comprised CXCR5+ CD38- circulating T follicular helper cells from blood, obtained on the day of influenza vaccination. Subset of the sample: circulating Tfh, non-naive CD4+CXCR5+PD-1+ (ICOS+CD38+ or ICOS-CD38-). The V call is TRBV6-1, the J call TRBJ2-7; TRBD2 matches 13 bases. CDR3 residues: CASSDGTSGIKEQYF. The CDR3 bases are TGTGCCAGCAGCGACGGGACTAGCGGGATAAAGGAGCAGTACTTC.